This T cell receptor (beta chain) was captured in a study of a mutant IDH1 vaccine in newly diagnosed glioma. Across the study: Patients previously underwent radiotherapy, temozolomide, or both, and most underwent both.

The CDR3 is 15 amino acids. V trimming: 5 bases; J trimming: 5 bases; junction bases outside the gene matches: 8. Germline values: CDR1 SGHNT, CDR2 YENEEA. Generated by immunoSEQ multiplex PCR, the TCRdb table keeps only in-frame clones and is missing some. The table shows 15,000 to 20,000 clones, with about 80% occurring only once. Indicated time point: baseline, week 1 (first vaccination visit). This sample's treatment: pre-vaccination baseline after standard-of-care therapy. Donors harbored newly found WHO grade 3 or 4 IDH1-mutant, ATRX-lost astrocytomas. The starting material was PBMCs, obtained from a glioma patient treated with radiotherapy, temozolomide or both. The V gene is TRBV11-3, the J gene TRBJ1-2; 10 nucleotides agree with TRBD1. This TCR came from a man between 35 and 55 years old with glioma. The CDR3 sequence: CASSIRQGAGYGYTF. DNA for the CDR3: TGTGCCAGCAGCATCAGACAGGGGGCAGGTTATGGCTACACCTTC.